Below are 28 T cell receptor beta chains sequenced from a single sample in a study of technical replicates of blood from several donors. The table came from immunoSEQ multiplex PCR; TCRdb's copy has only in-frame clones and leaves some out. The sample yields around 92,000 clones, 90% to 97% seen once. The sequenced material came from T cells isolated from PBMCs. Source of these receptors: a human donor in good health.

This chain links TRBV5-1 with TRBJ2-5; no clear D gene. Germline-derived CDR1 and CDR2 are SGHRS and YFSETQ. The CDR3 contains 13 residues. Trimming shortened V by 0 bases and J by 4 bases, and 7 bases separated the two germline ends. CDR3: CASSLELRETQYF. For the CDR3, the DNA is TGCGCCAGCAGCTTGGAACTAAGAGAGACCCAGTACTTC.

The chain has TRBV2 and TRBJ1-6; D not certain. The CDR3 is 14 residues long. V was clipped by 6 bases and J by 13 bases, with 19 bases between them. Germline V CDR1 and CDR2: SNHLY, FYNNEI. The chain's CDR3 is CASRENNSNRPLHF. CDR3 in DNA: TGTGCCAGCAGGGAAAATAATTCAAACCGGCCCCTCCACTTT. Combining the CDR3 with reference TRBV2 and TRBJ1-6 gives the whole variable domain EPEVTQTPSHQVTQMGQEVILRCVPISNHLYFYWYRQILGQKVEFLVSFYNNEISEKSEIFDDQFSVERPDGSNFTLKIRSTKLEDSAMYFCASRENNSNRPLHFGNGTRLTVT.

The rearrangement links TRBV7-6 to TRBJ2-3; D gene ambiguous. Trimming pared 2 bases from V and 1 base from J, leaving 10 bases between. The CDR3 is 15 amino acids. Germline CDR1 reads SGHVS; CDR2 reads FNYEAQ. The DNA for the CDR3 is TGTGCCAGCAGCTTAATCCCTTCCCGCACAGATACGCAGTATTTT. This gives the protein CASSLIPSRTDTQYF.

The CDR3 spells CASSLGGGWGDTQYF. In DNA form, the CDR3 reads TGTGCCAGCAGTTTAGGGGGGGGTTGGGGAGATACGCAGTATTTT. This chain joins TRBV28 and TRBJ2-3; 7 bases are a match to TRBD2. The V and J ends lost 2 bases and 5 bases, in that order; junction bases with no gene match: 7. Germline CDR1 and CDR2: MDHEN and SYDVKM. The CDR3 is made up of 15 amino acids.

DNA for the CDR3: TGTGCCAGCAGCTCTAGCGGGGGTCGGTACGAGCAGTACTTC. Its translation: CASSSSGGRYEQYF. V gene TRBV7-6 combines with J gene TRBJ2-7; 10 bases align to TRBD2. The CDR3 has 14 amino acids. Per germline, CDR1 SGHVS and CDR2 FNYEAQ. V gave up 4 bases and J gave up 4 bases; unmatched junction bases: 4. Supplemented by reference TRBV7-6 and TRBJ2-7, the full variable domain reads GAGVSQSPRYKVTKRGQDVALRCDPISGHVSLYWYRQALGQGPEFLTYFNYEAQQDKSGLPNDRFSAERPEGSISTLTIQRTEQRDSAMYRCASSSSGGRYEQYFGPGTRLTVT.

The chain joins TRBV19 to TRBJ2-7; 9 bases fit TRBD2. Unmatched junction bases numbered 5, after V lost 3 bases and J lost 2 bases. The CDR3 covers 15 residues. Germline CDR1 is LNHDA and CDR2 is SQIVND (reference sequence). The CDR3, as DNA: TGTGCCAGTAGTATCACTAGCGGGCGTACCTACGAGCAGTACTTC. Its translation is CASSITSGRTYEQYF.

This chain connects TRBV5-1 to TRBJ2-5; TRBD1 matches 7 bases. The junction had 11 bases not matched to a gene; V was cut back by 3 bases and J by 0 bases. The CDR3 is 17 residues long. Per the germline V gene, CDR1 is SGHRS and CDR2 is YFSETQ. CDR3 protein: CASSSRQGGLDQETQYF. CDR3 nucleotides: TGCGCCAGCAGCTCCAGACAGGGCGGATTAGACCAAGAGACCCAGTACTTC.

The rearrangement uses TRBV4-1 and TRBJ2-7; D gene uncertain. The V gene lost 4 bases and the J gene lost 1 base, with 20 bases spanning the gap. CDR3 length: 17 residues. In germline, CDR1 is MGHRA, CDR2 YSYEKL. The chain's CDR3 is CASSRPLRGGSSYEQYF. CDR3 coding DNA: TGCGCCAGCAGCCGCCCGCTCCGAGGCGGATCATCCTACGAGCAGTACTTC.

V and J are TRBV18 and TRBJ1-6, with TRBD1 matching over 8 bases. The ends lost 4 bases at V and 5 bases at J; junction bases unmatched: 7. The CDR3 has 16 amino acids. Germline CDR1 KGHSH, CDR2 LQKENI. This CDR3 is CASSLTGGYNNSPLHF. In nucleotides, the CDR3 is TGTGCCAGCTCACTTACAGGGGGATACAATAATTCACCCCTCCACTTT. Together with reference TRBV18 and TRBJ1-6, the CDR3 gives the full variable domain: NAGVMQNPRHLVRRRGQEARLRCSPMKGHSHVYWYRQLPEEGLKFMVYLQKENIIDESGMPKERFSAEFPKEGPSILRIQQVVRGDSAAYFCASSLTGGYNNSPLHFGNGTRLTVT.

For the CDR3, the DNA is TGTGCCAGCAGCTTTTCTCTCGGGTCGAGCAATCAGCCCCAGCATTTT. Its protein is CASSFSLGSSNQPQHF. The chain is built from TRBV11-2 and TRBJ1-5; no reliable D call. Germline-derived CDR1 and CDR2 are SGHAT and FQNNGV. The CDR3 is 16 amino acids. The V end was cut by 3 bases, the J end by 1 base, with 13 bases between.

A remark on this clone: Other nucleotide sequences from this sample produce the same CDR3. This rearrangement joins TRBV4-1 to TRBJ1-1; possible D gene TRBD1, 6 bases. Trimming removed 4 bases from V and 4 bases from J, with 10 bases in between. The CDR3 consists of 13 residues. Germline V lookup: CDR1 MGHRA, CDR2 YSYEKL. CDR3 sequence (DNA): TGCGCCAGCAGCCCCAGGGGACGCACTGAAGCTTTCTTT. It specifies CASSPRGRTEAFF.

The gene calls are TRBV5-1 and TRBJ2-2, with TRBD2 matching 9 bases. The CDR3 covers 19 residues. V dropped 0 bases and J dropped 7; count of bases not matched to a gene: 16. CDR1 is SGHRS, CDR2 YFSETQ, per germline. CDR3 loop: CASSLESPTAGGPFGELFF. Written as DNA, the CDR3 is TGCGCCAGCAGCTTGGAATCGCCAACGGCGGGAGGGCCGTTCGGGGAGCTGTTTTTT. Based on the CDR3 plus reference TRBV5-1 and TRBJ2-2, the full variable domain is KAGVTQTPRYLIKTRGQQVTLSCSPISGHRSVSWYQQTPGQGLQFLFEYFSETQRNKGNFPGRFSGRQFSNSRSEMNVSTLELGDSALYLCASSLESPTAGGPFGELFFGEGSRLTVL.

The chain carries TRBV4-1 and TRBJ2-5; TRBD2 agrees at 9 bases. Unmatched junction bases numbered 11, after V lost 4 bases and J lost 5 bases. The CDR3 loop spans 16 amino acids. Germline values: CDR1 MGHRA, CDR2 YSYEKL. CDR3 sequence reads: CASSPGGGGAGETQYF. The CDR3 DNA reads TGCGCCAGCAGCCCCGGCGGCGGGGGGGCAGGGGAGACCCAGTACTTC.

The genes are TRBV11-2 and TRBJ2-5; 13 nucleotides align to TRBD2. Looked up from germline, CDR1 is SGHAT and CDR2 is FQNNGV. CDR3 length equals 16 residues. The V gene end was trimmed by 5 bases and the J gene end by 1 base; junction bases not matched to a gene: 4. The CDR3 nucleotides are TGTGCCAGCAGCCCTTGGACTAGCGGGAGCCAAGAGACCCAGTACTTC. Protein product: CASSPWTSGSQETQYF.

The chain combines TRBV27 with TRBJ1-6; the D gene is possibly TRBD1 (5 bases). V dropped 2 bases and J dropped 8 bases, with 10 bases sitting between them. Germline CDR1 reads MNHEY; CDR2 reads SMNVEV (reference sequence). This CDR3 has 14 residues. Here the CDR3 DNA reads TGTGCCAGCAGTTTACACCGCAGGGATTCACCCCTCCACTTT. Amino acid sequence: CASSLHRRDSPLHF.

CDR3 bases: TGCAGCGTTGACCCCGGGACAGGACGGAGTGAGCTGTTTTTT. Protein: CSVDPGTGRSELFF. The chain uses TRBV29-1 and TRBJ1-4, with 8 bases matching TRBD1. In germline, CDR1 is SQVTM, CDR2 ANQGSEA. V was clipped by 3 bases and J by 14 bases; unmatched bases: 14. The CDR3 consists of 14 residues. Full variable domain (outside the CDR3, taken from reference TRBV29-1 and TRBJ1-4): SAVISQKPSRDICQRGTSLTIQCQVDSQVTMMFWYRQQPGQSLTLIATANQGSEATYESGFVIDKFPISRPNLTFSTLTVSNMSPEDSSIYLCSVDPGTGRSELFFGSGTQLSVL.

The rearrangement links TRBV18 to TRBJ1-1, with 9 bases aligning to TRBD1. Germline assignment: CDR1 KGHSH and CDR2 LQKENI. Unmatched junction bases numbered 8, after V lost 3 bases and J lost 6 bases. The CDR3 runs 15 residues. CDR3 sequence: CASSPKGQGRSEAFF. CDR3 nucleotides: TGTGCCAGCTCACCTAAAGGACAGGGGAGGTCTGAAGCTTTCTTT. Full variable domain (remainder filled in from reference TRBV18 and TRBJ1-1): NAGVMQNPRHLVRRRGQEARLRCSPMKGHSHVYWYRQLPEEGLKFMVYLQKENIIDESGMPKERFSAEFPKEGPSILRIQQVVRGDSAAYFCASSPKGQGRSEAFFGQGTRLTVV.

CDR3 nucleotide sequence: TGTGCCAGCAGTTCCTCTAGCGGGGACTCCTACAATGAGCAGTTCTTC. Encoded protein: CASSSSSGDSYNEQFF. The V call is TRBV6-5, the J call TRBJ2-1, with 9 bases matching TRBD2. This CDR3 spans 16 amino acids. Germline V gene lookup returns CDR1 MNHEY and CDR2 SVGAGI. J gave up 0 bases and V 4 bases, and 4 bases lay outside the gene matches.

The chain couples TRBV27 to TRBJ1-5, with TRBD1 identical over 8 bases. V shed 5 bases, J shed 0 bases, and the junction held 6 bases outside the gene matches. This CDR3 spans 16 amino acids. CDR1 MNHEY and CDR2 SMNVEV come from the germline V gene (reference sequence). The chain's CDR3 is CASSRIQGASNQPQHF. The CDR3 nucleotides are TGTGCCAGCAGTCGAATCCAGGGGGCTAGCAATCAGCCCCAGCATTTT.

A single count supports this clone. V and J are TRBV27 and TRBJ2-7; 8 nucleotides agree with TRBD1. This CDR3 is built from 16 residues. Trimming at V came to 2 bases and at J to 3 bases, leaving 9 bases not matched to a gene. The germline gives CDR1 MNHEY, CDR2 SMNVEV (reference sequence). The DNA of the CDR3 is TGTGCCAGCAGTTTAGGACTTCCGGGACAGGTCTACGAGCAGTACTTC. This gives the protein CASSLGLPGQVYEQYF.

The chain has TRBV7-8 and TRBJ1-3; perhaps TRBD1 as D (6 bases). CDR1 and CDR2 (germline): SGHVS, FQNEAQ. The CDR3 has 16 amino acids. V was shortened by 5 bases and J by 1 base, with 15 bases between the two germline ends. The CDR3 nucleotides are TGTGCCAGCAGCGCGTCACGGACAGTTTCTGGAAACACCATATATTTT. Encoded protein: CASSASRTVSGNTIYF. Full variable domain (outside the CDR3, taken from reference TRBV7-8 and TRBJ1-3): GAGVSQSPRYKVAKRGQDVALRCDPISGHVSLFWYQQALGQGPEFLTYFQNEAQLDKSGLPSDRFFAERPEGSVSTLKIQRTQQEDSAVYLCASSASRTVSGNTIYFGEGSWLTVV.

The chain uses TRBV30 and TRBJ1-1; D might be TRBD1 (6 bases). This CDR3 contains 13 residues. V shed 0 bases and J shed 6 bases, with 11 bases lying between them. Germline lookup yields CDR1 GTSNPN and CDR2 SVGIG (reference sequence). The CDR3 coding sequence is TGTGCCTGGAGTGTATTGGGGGCGGCTGAAGCTTTCTTT. As protein: CAWSVLGAAEAFF.

The V call is TRBV15, the J call TRBJ1-2; TRBD1 might be the D (5 bases). Germline V gene data show CDR1 as LNHNV and CDR2 as YYDKDF (reference sequence). This CDR3 has 16 amino acids. The V gene lost 1 base and the J gene lost 1 base, with 13 bases spanning the gap. The CDR3 nucleotides read TGTGCCACCAGCAGAGCAAGGGGCCGCAGTAACTATGGCTACACCTTC. Residues: CATSRARGRSNYGYTF.

DNA for the CDR3: TGTGCCAGCAGCTTTATCGGGGGGTATAATAATTCACCCCTCCACTTT. It yields the protein CASSFIGGYNNSPLHF. V and J are TRBV7-2 and TRBJ1-6, with a tentative D call TRBD1 (5 bases). Germline CDR1 reads SGHTA; CDR2 reads FQGNSA. The V gene lost 3 bases and the J gene lost 5 bases, with 14 bases spanning the gap. The CDR3 is 16 residues long.

This clone was detected only once. V and J are TRBV7-9 and TRBJ2-7, with TRBD1 matching over 7 bases. The CDR3 sequence is 14 residues long. The germline gives CDR1 SEHNR, CDR2 FQNEAQ (reference sequence). After removal of 1 base from V and 5 bases from J, the junction contained 5 bases not matched to a gene. This chain's CDR3 is CASSLGQGENEQYF. CDR3 nucleotide sequence: TGTGCCAGCAGCTTAGGTCAGGGGGAGAACGAGCAGTACTTC.

This chain connects TRBV10-1 to TRBJ2-7, with 10 bases matching TRBD1. The V segment lost 8 bases and the J segment 7 bases; nucleotides outside the gene matches: 8. The CDR3 is made up of 13 amino acids. Per the germline V gene, CDR1 is WNHNN and CDR2 is SYGVQD (reference sequence). The CDR3 nucleotides are TGCGCCAGCGATCCGGGACAGGGGATGGAGCAGTACTTC. It translates to CASDPGQGMEQYF.

This chain uses TRBV11-2 with TRBJ1-2, with D possibly TRBD1 on 5 matching bases. Germline CDR1 is SGHAT and CDR2 is FQNNGV. The CDR3 contains 19 residues. V shed 3 bases and J shed 0 bases, with 23 bases lying between them. CDR3 DNA sequence: TGTGCCAGCAGCTTTGACTTATGGGGCGCGAAAAATGCTAACTATGGCTACACCTTC. Translation: CASSFDLWGAKNANYGYTF.

The rearrangement joins TRBV9 to TRBJ1-5; D not certain. The CDR3 has 13 amino acids. Germline values: CDR1 SGDLS, CDR2 YYNGEE. The V end was cut by 0 bases, the J end by 6 bases, with 7 bases between. CDR3 loop: CASSVDSSQPQHF. Written as DNA, the CDR3 is TGTGCCAGCAGCGTAGACTCGAGTCAGCCCCAGCATTTT.